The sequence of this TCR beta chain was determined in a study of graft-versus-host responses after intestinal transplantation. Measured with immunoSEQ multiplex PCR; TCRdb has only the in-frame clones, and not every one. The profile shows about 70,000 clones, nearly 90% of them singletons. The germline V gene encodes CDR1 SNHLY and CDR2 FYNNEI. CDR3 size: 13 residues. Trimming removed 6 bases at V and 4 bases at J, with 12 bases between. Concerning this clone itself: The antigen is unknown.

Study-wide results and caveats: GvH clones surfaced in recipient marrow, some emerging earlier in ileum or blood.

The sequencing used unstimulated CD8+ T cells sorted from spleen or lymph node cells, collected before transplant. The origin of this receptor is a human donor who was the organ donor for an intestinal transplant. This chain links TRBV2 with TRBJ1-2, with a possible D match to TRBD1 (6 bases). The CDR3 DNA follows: TGTGCCAGCAGCGGTAGGACAGTCTATGGCTACACCTTC. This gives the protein CASSGRTVYGYTF.